These 21 T cell receptor beta chains share one sample of origin, sequenced in a study of blood T cells in healthy people across ages. Then a second PCR, running about 7 to 11 cycles, was carried out with a sample-barcoded 5' primer and a J-beta primer mix. TCRdb called the 5' RACE reads again in MiXCR, with one record for every CDR3 protein. The sample includes some 1 million distinct CDR3 sequences, under 55% of them seen just once. The sample was blood. These receptors came from a woman aged 60 to 75 in good health.

This chain connects TRBV20-1 to TRBJ2-3, with TRBD2 identical over 10 bases. This CDR3 contains 16 residues. The germline V gene has CDR1 DFQATT and CDR2 SNEGSKA (reference sequence). Germline trimming cut 2 bases from V and 2 bases from J; bases unmatched to any gene: 7. CDR3 in DNA: TGCAGTGCTAGATCCCTAGCGGGAGATGCCACAGATACGCAGTATTTT. Translating it yields CSARSLAGDATDTQYF.

This clonotype appeared a few times. This chain uses TRBV5-1 with TRBJ2-7; D might be TRBD2 (6 bases). Germline CDR1 and CDR2: SGHRS and YFSETQ. Trimming removed 0 bases from V and 4 bases from J, with 11 bases in between. This CDR3 is 14 amino acids long. As DNA, the CDR3 is TGCGCCAGCAGCTTGGCCCCGGGAGAATACGAGCAGTACTTC. Its protein product is CASSLAPGEYEQYF.

The chain combines TRBV27 with TRBJ2-7; TRBD2 agrees at 12 bases. Germline CDR1 reads MNHEY; CDR2 reads SMNVEV (reference sequence). J gave up 4 bases and V 10 bases, and 11 bases lay outside the gene matches. The CDR3 runs to 15 residues. In DNA form, the CDR3 reads TGTGCCATCAGCAGCACCGGACTAGCGGGGTACGAGCAGTACTTC. This sequence encodes CAISSTGLAGYEQYF.

The rearrangement links TRBV20-1 to TRBJ2-5; a weak D match, TRBD2 (6 bases). V lost 2 bases and J 1 base, leaving 14 bases between the germline ends. This CDR3 region has 15 residues. Germline loops: CDR1 DFQATT, CDR2 SNEGSKA (reference sequence). CDR3 nucleotide sequence: TGCAGTGCTAGAAGCCGGGACTGGCTCCAAGAGACCCAGTACTTC. This encodes CSARSRDWLQETQYF.

This clonotype came up a few times. The V and J genes are TRBV9 and TRBJ2-7, with TRBD2 identical over 7 bases. This CDR3 is built from 15 residues. From germline, CDR1 is SGDLS and CDR2 YYNGEE. V shed 0 bases and J 2 bases; nucleotides not matched to a gene: 5. The CDR3 spells CASSVASSGPYEQYF. CDR3 in DNA: TGTGCCAGCAGCGTAGCGTCTAGCGGACCCTACGAGCAGTACTTC.

This clonotype has a handful of counts. The chain carries TRBV5-1 and TRBJ2-5, with D perhaps matching TRBD1 or TRBD2 (5 bases each). The ends were cut back, 4 bases at V and 2 bases at J, with 12 bases in the middle. Germline values: CDR1 SGHRS, CDR2 YFSETQ. This CDR3 is 14 amino acids long. CDR3 bases: TGCGCCAGCAGCCACCTGGGACCTCAAGAGACCCAGTACTTC. Amino acid sequence: CASSHLGPQETQYF.

V is TRBV5-1 and J is TRBJ2-7; D is ambiguous. The V gene's germline CDR1 is SGHRS and CDR2 YFSETQ. This CDR3 has 16 residues. Deletions cut 4 bases from V and 1 base from J, with 18 bases between. CDR3 amino acids: CASSMTSRVLSYEQYF. The CDR3 DNA follows: TGCGCCAGCAGCATGACCAGCCGGGTCCTTTCCTACGAGCAGTACTTC.

The chain joins TRBV20-1 to TRBJ2-7; D ambiguous. The V gene lost 5 bases and the J gene lost 3 bases, with 17 bases spanning the gap. CDR3 length: 14 residues. Per the germline V gene, CDR1 is DFQATT and CDR2 is SNEGSKA (reference sequence). In nucleotides, the CDR3 is TGCAGTGCTCATAGCCGGGCTGGTCACTACGAGCAGTACTTC. This gives the protein CSAHSRAGHYEQYF.

This clonotype was seen a few times. V gene TRBV25-1 combines with J gene TRBJ2-5; D gene uncertain. There are 13 residues in the CDR3. In germline, CDR1 is MGHDK, CDR2 SYGVNS. CDR3 amino acids: CASQSTAQETQYF. CDR3 nucleotide sequence: TGTGCTTCTCAGTCTACAGCGCAAGAGACCCAGTACTTC.

Only a few counts were recorded for this clonotype. This chain connects TRBV27 to TRBJ1-2; D is undetermined. The V gene's germline CDR1 is MNHEY and CDR2 SMNVEV (reference sequence). V was cut by 5 bases and J by 2 bases, with 9 bases left in between. There are 13 residues in the CDR3. Here the CDR3 reads CASSRPGNYGYTF. The DNA for the CDR3 is TGTGCCAGCAGTCGCCCCGGGAACTATGGCTACACCTTC.

There are a few counts of this clonotype. This sequence joins TRBV27 and TRBJ2-3, with 10 bases aligning to TRBD2. The CDR3 is 17 amino acids. Germline V lookup: CDR1 MNHEY, CDR2 SMNVEV (reference sequence). V trimming: 3 bases; J trimming: 1 base; junction bases outside the gene matches: 7. CDR3 sequence reads: CASSFVGGTSGTDTQYF. The CDR3 nucleotides are TGTGCCAGCAGTTTCGTCGGAGGGACTAGCGGCACAGATACGCAGTATTTT.

Details on this clonotype: A much larger clone lies one base from this, so it may be a read error. The J gene is TRBJ2-6, the V gene TRBV4-1; D remains unclear. This CDR3 region has 15 residues. Germline V CDR1 and CDR2: MGHRA, YSYEKL. CDR3 coding DNA: TGCACCAGCAGCCAAGCGAGGACTGGGGCCAACGTCCTGACTTTC. This gives the protein CTSSQARTGANVLTF.

V usage is TRBV9 and J usage is TRBJ2-2; 7 bases agree with TRBD1. In germline, CDR1 is SGDLS, CDR2 YYNGEE. V was clipped by 2 bases and J by 4 bases; unmatched bases: 8. This CDR3 region has 16 residues. The CDR3 spells CASSVSGTALTGELFF. The CDR3 coding sequence is TGTGCCAGCAGCGTTTCCGGGACAGCCCTCACCGGGGAGCTGTTTTTT.

As for this clonotype: Germline and junction disagree at one end, which may indicate a read error. The rearrangement links TRBV6-5 to TRBJ2-1; D gene uncertain. CDR1 and CDR2 (germline): MNHEY, SVGAGI. The CDR3 covers 13 residues. CDR3 amino acids: CAGSKTLTYEQFF. CDR3 sequence (DNA): TGTGCCGGCAGTAAGACACTTACCTACGAGCAGTTCTTC.

The chain has TRBV4-2 and TRBJ1-5; the D gene is possibly TRBD1 (5 bases). CDR1 and CDR2 (germline): LGHNA, YNFKEQ. Trimming removed 6 bases from V and 0 bases from J, with 12 bases in between. The CDR3 covers 15 residues. The CDR3 reads CASRTQVNSNQPQHF. The CDR3 DNA sequence: TGTGCCAGCAGGACACAGGTTAATAGCAATCAGCCCCAGCATTTT.

The J gene is TRBJ2-1, the V gene TRBV20-1; TRBD2 aligns across 11 bases. Trimming cost V 6 bases and J 11 bases; bases outside gene matches: 6. The V gene's germline CDR1 is DFQATT and CDR2 SNEGSKA (reference sequence). This CDR3 has 12 amino acids. The CDR3 sequence is CSALGLAGQQFF. The CDR3 DNA reads as TGCAGTGCGCTCGGACTAGCGGGTCAGCAGTTCTTC.

This clonotype was picked up a small number of times. This rearrangement joins TRBV7-9 to TRBJ2-5; D gene ambiguous. V lost 5 bases to trimming and J lost 11 bases, with 24 bases between them. The length of the CDR3 is 15 residues. The germline CDR1 and CDR2 sequences are SEHNR and FQNEAQ (reference sequence). The CDR3 coding sequence is TGTGCCAGCAGCGCGACTCCCCCGTCAGACAATGAGCAGTACTTC. Translation gives CASSATPPSDNEQYF.

The J gene is TRBJ2-1, the V gene TRBV5-1, with 8 bases aligning to TRBD2. CDR1 is SGHRS and CDR2 is YFSETQ in the germline V gene. V trimming: 4 bases; J trimming: 5 bases; junction bases outside the gene matches: 8. The CDR3 spans 15 residues. CDR3 DNA sequence: TGCGCCAGCAGCCCAACGGGGACTAGTGACAATGAGCAGTTCTTC. As protein: CASSPTGTSDNEQFF.

This clonotype was seen a single time. CDR3 DNA sequence: TGTGCCAGTAGTATACAGGATGGGGACATTCAGTACTTC. This encodes CASSIQDGDIQYF. This chain joins TRBV19 and TRBJ2-7, with unresolved D. TRBJ2-4 matches the DNA end more closely, so the J call is doubtful. Germline V gene lookup returns CDR1 LNHDA and CDR2 SQIVND (reference sequence). The CDR3 has 13 residues.

This clonotype was seen a few times. This chain uses TRBV19 with TRBJ2-6; tentative D call: TRBD2 (5 bases). Germline V lookup: CDR1 LNHDA, CDR2 SQIVND (reference sequence). V dropped 6 bases and J dropped 2 bases, with 14 bases sitting between them. The CDR3 runs to 16 residues. The CDR3 DNA sequence: TGTGCCAGTAGATCCGGGGTTCTGGCTGGGGCCAACGTCCTGACTTTC. This translates into CASRSGVLAGANVLTF.

The chain has TRBV6-1 and TRBJ2-7; 10 nucleotides line up with TRBD1. Germline values: CDR1 MNHNS, CDR2 SASEGT. The CDR3 totals 16 residues. J gave up 5 bases and V 0 bases, and 7 bases lay outside the gene matches. The CDR3 spells CASSEALGQGNDEQYF. The CDR3 nucleotides are TGTGCCAGCAGTGAAGCGTTGGGACAGGGGAATGACGAGCAGTACTTC.